This T cell receptor (beta chain) appears in the sequencing data of a study of T cell repertoires in cytomegalovirus infection. Across the study: CMV epitopes in the study were HLA-C-restricted (recently identified) and HLA-B-restricted (well studied).

Trimming removed 5 bases from V and 3 bases from J, with 14 bases in between. Germline lookup yields CDR1 MNHNS and CDR2 SASEGT. The CDR3 is made up of 15 amino acids. Each CDR3 protein is one row after TCRdb ran MiXCR on the reads. The repertoire holds about 900,000 distinct CDR3 sequences, with roughly 31% as singletons. A word on this clonotype: Its antigen is undetermined.

Whole-study results and caveats: The study found HLA-C-restricted CMV-specific TCR beta clonotypes dominating the ex vivo response. Pooled public TCR beta family frequency picked out CMV carriers with the relevant HLA.

The gene calls are TRBV6-1 and TRBJ1-5; the D gene is possibly TRBD1 (6 bases). The source is a human donor in good health (CMV status not recorded). Some clones in this sample may be carry-over from other donors' samples. The sequenced sample was cultured CD8+ T cells from PBMCs, obtained from culture after CMV antigen stimulation. CDR3: CASSRGEFYNQPQHF. DNA of the CDR3: TGTGCCAGCAGTAGGGGGGAATTTTACAATCAGCCCCAGCATTTT.